This TCR beta chain was profiled in a study of T cell responses to AZD1222 COVID-19 vaccine (TCRdb year 2021). Notes on the research overall: Because spike-specific TCR depth and breadth did not differ between the two schedules, AZD1222 recipients who got a second dose at roughly 4 weeks were pooled with those who got a second dose at roughly 12 weeks. A total of just over 230 trial participants underwent TCR sequencing, of whom 207 had received two doses of AZD1222 and some 26 had received two doses of the MenACWY control vaccine. Trial participants were enrolled by age into 18-55, 56-69 and 70-plus year subgroups, with roughly 150, 30 and 60 TCR-sequenced participants respectively.

Unmatched junction bases come to 6, with V trimmed by 4 bases and J by 5 bases. According to the germline V gene, CDR1 reads SGHRS and CDR2 reads YFSETQ. The CDR3 covers 15 residues, taking in both the cysteine and the phenylalanine. Only the CDR3 DNA stays, 45 bases, in frame from base 1. The paper's findings and limits, for the study overall: Vaccine-associated CD4 TCRs spanned the whole spike protein, with dominant responses in regions 160-218 and 743-854. Epitopes outside the regions mutated in the B.1.351 and B.1.1.7 variants were reportedly recognized by nearly half of the unique spike-specific TCRs. Participants were mostly white British and included more females than males, and it was suggested by the authors that clonal diversity may have been underestimated. Conclusions about previously exposed vaccinees are limited, since just a handful of AZD1222 recipients were seropositive for SARS-CoV-2 at baseline. A significant rise in spike-specific TCR breadth and depth was observed after two AZD1222 doses relative to day 0 and relative to MenACWY recipients. In the small 56-69-year group, the increase in depth fell short of significance, most likely because of low power. Because no day 14 peak-response samples were available, repertoires were characterized only after the peak T cell response.

The CDR3 regions of human TCRbeta chains were analyzed by immunosequencing. In the original analysis: Repertoire TCRs were matched against a reference library of SARS-CoV-2-specific TCRs generated with the MIRA antigen-specificity platform. Breadth was defined as the fraction of unique TCRs that were SARS-CoV-2-associated. Depth was defined as the fraction of total T cells that were SARS-CoV-2-associated. Using the MIRA data, every spike-specific TCR was mapped to the spike region that the TCR reacted to and assigned to either a CD4 or a CD8 class. Log10-transformed breadth and depth values were compared by one-way ANOVA with Sidak's multiple comparisons tests. TCRdb re-hosts the immuneACCESS table, in-frame sequences only. Its copies lack some clones; in the studies checked, an unresolved V gene accounts for under half of them, and the cause for the rest is not known. V, J and clone size reflect that table, while D and trimming were determined from the DNA. The sample includes around 140,000 clones, with 90% observed a single time. The top ten clones comprise roughly 1.7% of the sample.

The time point label of this sample denotes: baseline before first vaccination. Vaccinee samples were obtained from the UK trials COV001 and COV002, which included a single-blind randomized controlled phase 2/3 trial of AZD1222 (ChAdOx1 nCoV-19) in healthy adults. Trial participant PBMC samples were collected at day 0 and day 28 after the second dose for TCRbeta chain sequencing. As to this clone: The clone's antigen remains unknown. Nothing much larger sits one base from this clone, and base qualities are not available.

This receptor was obtained from an adult in good health. This specimen consisted of peripheral blood, obtained on day 0 of AZD1222 vaccination. Recombination connected TRBV5-1 to TRBJ2-3, with TRBD1 matching 11 junction bases. The encoded CDR3 is CASSAGTGGIDTQYF. The DNA reads TGCGCCAGCAGCGCGGGGACAGGGGGAATAGATACGCAGTATTTT.